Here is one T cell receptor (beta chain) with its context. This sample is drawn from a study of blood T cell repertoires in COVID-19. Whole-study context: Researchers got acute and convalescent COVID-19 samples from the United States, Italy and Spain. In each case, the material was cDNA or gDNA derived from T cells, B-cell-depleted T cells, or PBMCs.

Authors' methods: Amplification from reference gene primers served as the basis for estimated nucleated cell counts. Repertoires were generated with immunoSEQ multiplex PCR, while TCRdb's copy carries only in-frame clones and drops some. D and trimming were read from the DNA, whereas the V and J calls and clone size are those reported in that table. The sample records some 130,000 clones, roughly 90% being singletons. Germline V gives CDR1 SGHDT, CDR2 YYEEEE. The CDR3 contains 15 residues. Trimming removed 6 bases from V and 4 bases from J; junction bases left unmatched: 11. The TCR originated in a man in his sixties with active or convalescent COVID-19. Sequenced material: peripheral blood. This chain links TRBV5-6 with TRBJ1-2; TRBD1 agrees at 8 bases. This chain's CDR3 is CASTFGPGGLYGYTF. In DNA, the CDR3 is TGTGCCAGCACCTTCGGTCCAGGGGGCCTCTATGGCTACACCTTC.